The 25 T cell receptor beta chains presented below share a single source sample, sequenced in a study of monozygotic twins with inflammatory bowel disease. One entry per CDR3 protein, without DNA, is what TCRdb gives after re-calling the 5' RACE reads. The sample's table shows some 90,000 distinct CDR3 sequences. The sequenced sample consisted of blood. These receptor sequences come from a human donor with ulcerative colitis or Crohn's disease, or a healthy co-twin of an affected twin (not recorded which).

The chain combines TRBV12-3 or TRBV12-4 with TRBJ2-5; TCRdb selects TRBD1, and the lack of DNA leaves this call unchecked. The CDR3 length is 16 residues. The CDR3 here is CASSSDGQGIRETQYF.

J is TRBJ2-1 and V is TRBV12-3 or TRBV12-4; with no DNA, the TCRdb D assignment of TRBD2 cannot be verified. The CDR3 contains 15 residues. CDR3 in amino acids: CASSPGLASYNEQFF.

The CDR3 region is CASSLRGRNTIYF. The rearrangement joins TRBV7-8 to TRBJ1-3. Germline lookup yields CDR1 SGHVS and CDR2 FQNEAQ. This CDR3 contains 13 residues.

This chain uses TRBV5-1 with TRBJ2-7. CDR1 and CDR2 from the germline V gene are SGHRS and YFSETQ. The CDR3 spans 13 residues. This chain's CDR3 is CASSSASTYEQYF.

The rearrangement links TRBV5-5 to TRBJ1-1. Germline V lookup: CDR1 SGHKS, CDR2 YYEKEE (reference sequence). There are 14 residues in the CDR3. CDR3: CASSLLREGAEAFF.

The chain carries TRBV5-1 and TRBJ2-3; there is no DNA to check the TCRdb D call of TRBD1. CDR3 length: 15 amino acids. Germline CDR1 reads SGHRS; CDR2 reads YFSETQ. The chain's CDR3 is CASSLDGGSTDTQYF.

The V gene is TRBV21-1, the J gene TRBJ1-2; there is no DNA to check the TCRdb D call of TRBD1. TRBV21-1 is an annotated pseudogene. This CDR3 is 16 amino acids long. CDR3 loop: CASSGWTGQINYGYTF.

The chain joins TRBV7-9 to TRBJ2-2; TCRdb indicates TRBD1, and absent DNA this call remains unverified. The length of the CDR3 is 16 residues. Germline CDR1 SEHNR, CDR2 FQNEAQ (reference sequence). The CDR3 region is CASSLVGQSNTGELFF.

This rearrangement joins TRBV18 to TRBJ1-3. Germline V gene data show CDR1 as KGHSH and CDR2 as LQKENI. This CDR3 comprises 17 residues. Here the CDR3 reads CASSSRDRPHSGNTIYF. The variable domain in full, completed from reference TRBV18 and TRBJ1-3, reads NAGVMQNPRHLVRRRGQEARLRCSPMKGHSHVYWYRQLPEEGLKFMVYLQKENIIDESGMPKERFSAEFPKEGPSILRIQQVVRGDSAAYFCASSSRDRPHSGNTIYFGEGSWLTVV.

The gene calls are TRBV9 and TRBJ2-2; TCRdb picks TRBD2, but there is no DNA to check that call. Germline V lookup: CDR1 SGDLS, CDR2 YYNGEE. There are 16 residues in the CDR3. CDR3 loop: CASSDLGGLNTGELFF.

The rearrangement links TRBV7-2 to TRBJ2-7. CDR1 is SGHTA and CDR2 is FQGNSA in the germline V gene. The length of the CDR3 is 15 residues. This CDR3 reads CASSLWVSSSYEQYF.

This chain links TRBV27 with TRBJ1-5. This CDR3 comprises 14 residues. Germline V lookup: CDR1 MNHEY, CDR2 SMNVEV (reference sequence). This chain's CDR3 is CASSLSGYNQPQHF.

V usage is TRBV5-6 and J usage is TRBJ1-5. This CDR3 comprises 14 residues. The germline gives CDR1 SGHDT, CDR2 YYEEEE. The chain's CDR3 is CASSLGLSNQPQHF.

This CDR3 reads CASSLFRSSIGGNTIYF. The chain has TRBV7-8 and TRBJ1-3. The CDR3 is made up of 17 amino acids. Per the germline V gene, CDR1 is SGHVS and CDR2 is FQNEAQ.

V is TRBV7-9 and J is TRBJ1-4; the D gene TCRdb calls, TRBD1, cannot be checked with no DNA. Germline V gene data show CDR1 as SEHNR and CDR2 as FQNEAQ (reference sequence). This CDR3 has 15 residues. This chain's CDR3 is CASSLGQGAREKLFF.

The chain's CDR3 is CASSLARYNEQFF. The chain carries TRBV5-4 and TRBJ2-1. Germline loops: CDR1 SGHNT, CDR2 YYREEE (reference sequence). The CDR3 sequence is 13 residues long.

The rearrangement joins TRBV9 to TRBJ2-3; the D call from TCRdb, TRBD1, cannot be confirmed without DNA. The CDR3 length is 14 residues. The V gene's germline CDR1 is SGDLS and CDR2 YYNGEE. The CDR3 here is CASSPPHGVRTQYF.

The chain's CDR3 is CASSLTGQGAYRTEAFF. This chain joins TRBV5-1 and TRBJ1-1; the TCRdb D gene call, TRBD1, has no DNA to confirm it. The CDR3 runs 17 residues. CDR1 and CDR2 from the germline V gene are SGHRS and YFSETQ.

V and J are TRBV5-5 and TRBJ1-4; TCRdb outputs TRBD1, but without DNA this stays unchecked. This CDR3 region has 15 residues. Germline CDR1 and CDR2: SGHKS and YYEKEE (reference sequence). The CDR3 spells CASSTRQGRDEKLFF.

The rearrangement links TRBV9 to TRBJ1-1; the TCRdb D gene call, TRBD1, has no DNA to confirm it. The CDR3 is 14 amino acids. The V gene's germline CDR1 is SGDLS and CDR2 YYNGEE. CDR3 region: CASSTDDRRGKAFF.

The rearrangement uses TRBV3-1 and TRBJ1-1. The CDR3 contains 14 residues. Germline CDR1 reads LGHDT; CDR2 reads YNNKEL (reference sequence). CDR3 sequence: CASSHAQLNTEAFF.

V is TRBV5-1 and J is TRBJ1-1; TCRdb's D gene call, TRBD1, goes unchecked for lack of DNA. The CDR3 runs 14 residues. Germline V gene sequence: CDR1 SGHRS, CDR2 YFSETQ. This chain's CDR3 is CASREGASTTEAFF. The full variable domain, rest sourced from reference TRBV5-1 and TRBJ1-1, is KAGVTQTPRYLIKTRGQQVTLSCSPISGHRSVSWYQQTPGQGLQFLFEYFSETQRNKGNFPGRFSGRQFSNSRSEMNVSTLELGDSALYLCASREGASTTEAFFGQGTRLTVV.

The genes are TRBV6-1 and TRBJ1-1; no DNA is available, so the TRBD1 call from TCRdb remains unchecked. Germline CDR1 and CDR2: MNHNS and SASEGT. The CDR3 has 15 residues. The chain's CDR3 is CASSPAPNAYTEAFF.

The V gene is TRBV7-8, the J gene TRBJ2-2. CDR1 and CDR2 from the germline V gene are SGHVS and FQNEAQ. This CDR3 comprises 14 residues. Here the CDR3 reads CASRLNIGVEELFF.

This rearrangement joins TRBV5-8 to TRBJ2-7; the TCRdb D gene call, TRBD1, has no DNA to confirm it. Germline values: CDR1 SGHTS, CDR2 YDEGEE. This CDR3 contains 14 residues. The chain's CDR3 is CASSFRTGAREQYF.